The following is a TCR beta chain sequence with its context. The sample comes from a study of cytomegalovirus exposure and HLA in healthy donors. Primers included in the PCR were 60 Vbeta and 13 Jbeta primers. Data came from immunoSEQ multiplex PCR; TCRdb stores just in-frame clones and leaves some out. The sample consists of 90,000 to 95,000 clones, over 70% of them appearing once. V was clipped by 4 bases and J by 4 bases, with 8 bases between them. In germline, CDR1 is SGHTA, CDR2 FQGTGA. This CDR3 region has 13 residues. This receptor was taken from a girl aged 2 to 9 in good health and CMV-seropositive. The sequenced sample was PBMCs. The V and J genes are TRBV7-3 and TRBJ2-1; a possible D gene is TRBD1 (5 bases). CDR3 sequence reads: CASSSTAYNEQFF. The CDR3 DNA is TGTGCCAGCAGCTCGACAGCTTACAATGAGCAGTTCTTC.